The 7 T cell receptor beta chains presented below share a single source sample, sequenced in a study of patients and donors after allogeneic stem cell transplantation. TCRdb used MiXCR to reprocess the RT-PCR reads, holding one entry per CDR3 protein. Of hundreds of thousands of distinct CDR3 sequences listed, 16% are singletons. Sequenced sample: blood, either unsorted or a sorted T cell fraction (not recorded which). These receptors were collected from a human donor who was either an allogeneic HSCT recipient or a stem cell or donor lymphocyte infusion donor (not recorded which). It is not recorded whose cells these are; they may come from a transplant donor.

This clonotype was detected only a few times. V gene TRBV10-3 combines with J gene TRBJ2-7; D gene ambiguous. The germline V and J ends were trimmed by 3 bases and 4 bases, with 16 bases remaining between them. The CDR3 has 15 amino acids. Germline V CDR1 and CDR2: ENHRY, SYGVKD. CDR3 region: CAISEGLPLTYEQYF. The CDR3 DNA is TGTGCCATCAGTGAAGGGCTACCTCTAACGTACGAGCAGTACTTC.

This clonotype showed up just a few times. This chain joins TRBV12-3 or TRBV12-4 and TRBJ1-2, with D hard to call. With 2 bases removed from V and 7 bases from J, the gap between germline ends came to 14 bases. The CDR3 covers 14 residues. For the CDR3, the DNA is TGTGCCAGCAGTTTACGCCGGGCCCCAGGTGGCTACACCTTC. Translation gives CASSLRRAPGGYTF.

This clonotype was detected only a few times. CDR3 in amino acids: CASSQLGGVETQYF. Written as DNA, the CDR3 is TGTGCCAGCAGCCAACTTGGGGGGGTAGAGACCCAGTACTTC. The chain joins TRBV5-5 to TRBJ2-5; 7 bases are a match to TRBD2. V dropped 4 bases and J dropped 4; count of bases not matched to a gene: 7. This CDR3 comprises 14 residues. From germline, CDR1 is SGHKS and CDR2 YYEKEE (reference sequence).

This rearrangement joins TRBV5-1 to TRBJ2-7; 12 bases match TRBD2. After removal of 0 bases from V and 5 bases from J, the junction contained 9 bases not matched to a gene. Germline V gene lookup returns CDR1 SGHRS and CDR2 YFSETQ. The CDR3 totals 17 residues. CDR3 protein: CASSLGLAGVPLNEQYF. The CDR3 DNA reads as TGCGCCAGCAGCTTGGGACTAGCGGGAGTCCCCTTGAACGAGCAGTACTTC. The full variable domain, its missing parts supplied by reference TRBV5-1 and TRBJ2-7, is KAGVTQTPRYLIKTRGQQVTLSCSPISGHRSVSWYQQTPGQGLQFLFEYFSETQRNKGNFPGRFSGRQFSNSRSEMNVSTLELGDSALYLCASSLGLAGVPLNEQYFGPGTRLTVT.

This clonotype was seen at least ten times. The V gene is TRBV10-3, the J gene TRBJ1-3; D is unresolved. CDR1 and CDR2 from the germline V gene are ENHRY and SYGVKD. V lost 3 bases, J lost 8 bases, and 5 bases lay in between. The CDR3 loop spans 11 amino acids. CDR3 DNA: TGTGCCATCAGTGATCTAGACACCATATATTTT. This sequence encodes CAISDLDTIYF.

This clonotype turned up a few times. The rearrangement links TRBV20-1 to TRBJ1-1; D remains unclear. Germline CDR1 and CDR2: DFQATT and SNEGSKA (reference sequence). The CDR3 has 11 amino acids. V was trimmed by 3 bases and J by 3 bases, leaving 5 bases between them. CDR3 bases: TGCAGTGCTAGCTGGGACACTGAAGCTTTCTTT. It is translated as CSASWDTEAFF.

The chain combines TRBV20-1 with TRBJ2-3; D possibly corresponds to TRBD2 (6 bases). CDR1 DFQATT and CDR2 SNEGSKA come from the germline V gene (reference sequence). V gave up 3 bases and J gave up 6 bases, with 16 bases separating them. The CDR3 has 14 amino acids. The CDR3 nucleotides are TGCAGTGCTAGCCCCAGACTAGTTTCTGATACGCAGTATTTT. Protein sequence: CSASPRLVSDTQYF.